The following is a T cell receptor (beta chain) sequence with its context. Its antigen is unidentified. These data are taken from a study of shared clonotypes between healthy human individuals. Overall study context: Used for every donor were three CD4 naive, three CD4 memory, two CD8 naive and one CD8 memory plate. Study-wide results and limits: A generally larger estimated richness was seen in naive subsets than in memory subsets.

All donors were Caucasian adults living in Nashville, Tennessee. The CDR3 sequence is 15 residues long. The ends lost 4 bases at V and 9 bases at J; junction bases unmatched: 12. CDR1 is SGDLS and CDR2 is YYNGEE in the germline V gene. The method was immunoSEQ multiplex PCR; TCRdb's version includes in-frame clones alone and lacks a portion of them. The data show roughly 2,300,000 clones, 85% to 95% seen once. This chain joins TRBV9 and TRBJ2-1; 8 bases map to TRBD1. The clonotype comes from a man between 18 and 29 years old in good health. Some clones in this sample may be carry-over from other donors' samples. The specimen was naive CD4+ T cells from PBMCs. This sample's subset: CD45RA+ positively selected. The CDR3 reads CASSIGQGRGIEQFF. The DNA for the CDR3 is TGTGCCAGCAGCATCGGACAGGGACGGGGGATTGAGCAGTTCTTC. Filled out from reference TRBV9 and TRBJ2-1, the complete variable domain reads DSGVTQTPKHLITATGQRVTLRCSPRSGDLSVYWYQQSLDQGLQFLIQYYNGEERAKGNILERFSAQQFPDLHSELNLSSLELGDSALYFCASSIGQGRGIEQFFGPGTRLTVL.